This T cell receptor beta chain originates from a study of shared clonotypes between healthy human individuals. Per the germline V gene, CDR1 is SEHNR and CDR2 is FQNEAQ (reference sequence). Trimming left V 0 bases short and J 7 bases short, with 10 bases between. This CDR3 is 13 amino acids long. Assay execution proceeded at the deep level. Each replicate PCR on the sorted subsets used 150 to 200 ng DNA (approximately 33,000 T cell genomes). Only in-frame clones appear in the TCRdb table, and some are missing; sequencing was by immunoSEQ multiplex PCR. The table has under 700,000 clones, 85% to 95% seen once. Naive CD8 cells were CD45RO-negative, positively selected for CCR7, excluding terminally differentiated effector memory CD45RA+ cells. All donors were healthy HIV-negative adults lacking recent acute infections or vaccinations.

The clonotype originates from a woman under 40 in good health. V gene TRBV7-9 combines with J gene TRBJ2-7; D is unresolved. Sequencing was done on a sample of naive CD8+ T cells sorted from blood. The CDR3 spells CASSLALVGEQYF. The CDR3, as DNA: TGTGCCAGCAGCTTAGCCCTAGTAGGTGAGCAGTACTTC.